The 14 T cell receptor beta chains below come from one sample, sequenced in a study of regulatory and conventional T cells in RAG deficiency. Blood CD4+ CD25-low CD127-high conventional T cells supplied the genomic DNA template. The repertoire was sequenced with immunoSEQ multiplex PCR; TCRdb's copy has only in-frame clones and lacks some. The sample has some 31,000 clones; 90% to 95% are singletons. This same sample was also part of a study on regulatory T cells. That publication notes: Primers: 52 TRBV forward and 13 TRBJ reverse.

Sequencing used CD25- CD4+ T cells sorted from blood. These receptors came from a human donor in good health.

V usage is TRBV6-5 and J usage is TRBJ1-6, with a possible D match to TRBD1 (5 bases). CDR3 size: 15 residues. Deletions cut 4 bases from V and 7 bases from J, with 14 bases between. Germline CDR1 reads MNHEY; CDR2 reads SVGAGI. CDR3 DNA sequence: TGTGCCAGCAGTTTCCAGACAGTCTCCAATTCACCCCTCCACTTT. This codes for CASSFQTVSNSPLHF.

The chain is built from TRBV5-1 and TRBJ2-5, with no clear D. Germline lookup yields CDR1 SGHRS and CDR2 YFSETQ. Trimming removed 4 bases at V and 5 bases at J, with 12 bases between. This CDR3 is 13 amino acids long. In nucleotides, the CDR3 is TGCGCCAGCAGCCCCGTGGTAGCTGAGACCCAGTACTTC. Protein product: CASSPVVAETQYF.

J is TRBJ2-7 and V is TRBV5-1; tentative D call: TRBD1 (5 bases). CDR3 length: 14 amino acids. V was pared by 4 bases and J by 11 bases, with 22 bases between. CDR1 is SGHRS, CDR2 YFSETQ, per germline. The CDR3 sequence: CASSPRPPSGQEYF. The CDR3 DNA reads TGCGCCAGCAGCCCCCGGCCCCCCTCAGGGCAGGAGTACTTC.

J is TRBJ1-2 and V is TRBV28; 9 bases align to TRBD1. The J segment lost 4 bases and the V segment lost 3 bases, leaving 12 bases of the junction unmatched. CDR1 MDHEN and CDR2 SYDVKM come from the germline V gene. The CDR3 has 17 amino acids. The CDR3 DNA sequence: TGTGCCAGCAGTTTTCGGGGGGGGACAGGGAGAGCCTATGGCTACACCTTC. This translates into CASSFRGGTGRAYGYTF.

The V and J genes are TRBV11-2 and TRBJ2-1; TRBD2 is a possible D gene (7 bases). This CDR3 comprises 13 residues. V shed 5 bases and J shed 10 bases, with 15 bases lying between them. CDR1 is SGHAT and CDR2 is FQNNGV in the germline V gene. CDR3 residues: CASSRGGGGEQFF. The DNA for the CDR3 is TGTGCCAGCAGCCGAGGGGGGGGCGGGGAGCAGTTCTTC.

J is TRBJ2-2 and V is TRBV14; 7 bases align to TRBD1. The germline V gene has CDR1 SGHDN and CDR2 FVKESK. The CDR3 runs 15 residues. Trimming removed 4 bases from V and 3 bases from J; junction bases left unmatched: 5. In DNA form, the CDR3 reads TGTGCCAGCAGCCTCCGACAGGGTTACACCGGGGAGCTGTTTTTT. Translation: CASSLRQGYTGELFF. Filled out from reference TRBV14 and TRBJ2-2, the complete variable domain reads EAGVTQFPSHSVIEKGQTVTLRCDPISGHDNLYWYRRVMGKEIKFLLHFVKESKQDESGMPNNRFLAERTGGTYSTLKVQPAELEDSGVYFCASSLRQGYTGELFFGEGSRLTVL.

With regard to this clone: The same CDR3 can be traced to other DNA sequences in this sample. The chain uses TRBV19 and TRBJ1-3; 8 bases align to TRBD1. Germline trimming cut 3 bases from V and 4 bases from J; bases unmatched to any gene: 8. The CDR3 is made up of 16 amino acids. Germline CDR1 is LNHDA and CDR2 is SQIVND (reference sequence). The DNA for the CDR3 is TGTGCCAGTAGTATCGGACAGGGTGAGGCCGGAAACACCATATATTTT. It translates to CASSIGQGEAGNTIYF.

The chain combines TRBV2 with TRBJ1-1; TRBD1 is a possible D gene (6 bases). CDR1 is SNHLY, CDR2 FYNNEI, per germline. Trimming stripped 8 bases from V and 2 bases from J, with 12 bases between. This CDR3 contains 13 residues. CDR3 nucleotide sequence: TGTGCCAGCCACCTACAGGGTAACACTGAAGCTTTCTTT. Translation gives CASHLQGNTEAFF.

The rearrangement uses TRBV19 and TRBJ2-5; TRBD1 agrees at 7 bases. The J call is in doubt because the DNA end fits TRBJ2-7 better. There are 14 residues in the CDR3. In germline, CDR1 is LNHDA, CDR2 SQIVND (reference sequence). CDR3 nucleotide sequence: TGTGCCAGTAGTTTCCGGGACAGCACCTACGAGCAGTACTTC. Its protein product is CASSFRDSTYEQYF.

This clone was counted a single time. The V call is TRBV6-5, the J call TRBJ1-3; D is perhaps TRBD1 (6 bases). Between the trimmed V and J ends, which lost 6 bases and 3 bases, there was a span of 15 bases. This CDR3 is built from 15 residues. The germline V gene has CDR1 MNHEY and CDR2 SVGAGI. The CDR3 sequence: CASSSTGQLGNTIYF. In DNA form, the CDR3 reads TGTGCCAGCAGCTCTACAGGACAGCTTGGAAACACCATATATTTT.

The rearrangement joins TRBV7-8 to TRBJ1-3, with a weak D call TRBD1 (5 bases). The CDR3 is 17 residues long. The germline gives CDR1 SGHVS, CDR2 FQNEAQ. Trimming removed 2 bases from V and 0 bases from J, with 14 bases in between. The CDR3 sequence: CASSLQTVDSSGNTIYF. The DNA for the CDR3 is TGTGCCAGCAGCTTACAGACAGTCGATTCCTCTGGAAACACCATATATTTT.

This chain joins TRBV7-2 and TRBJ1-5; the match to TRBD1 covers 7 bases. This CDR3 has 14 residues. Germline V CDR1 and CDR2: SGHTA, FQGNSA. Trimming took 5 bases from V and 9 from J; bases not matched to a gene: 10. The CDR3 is CASSQPTGHRPQHF. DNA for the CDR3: TGTGCCAGCAGCCAACCGACAGGGCATCGGCCCCAGCATTTT.

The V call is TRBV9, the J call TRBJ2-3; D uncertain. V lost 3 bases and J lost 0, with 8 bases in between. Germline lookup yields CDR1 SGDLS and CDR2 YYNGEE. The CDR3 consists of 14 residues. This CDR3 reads CASSGYLSTDTQYF. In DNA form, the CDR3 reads TGTGCCAGCAGCGGCTATTTGAGCACAGATACGCAGTATTTT.

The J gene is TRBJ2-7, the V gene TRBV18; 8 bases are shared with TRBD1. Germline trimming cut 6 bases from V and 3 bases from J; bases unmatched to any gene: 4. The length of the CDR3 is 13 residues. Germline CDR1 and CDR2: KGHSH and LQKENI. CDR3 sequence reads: CASSRTGLYEQYF. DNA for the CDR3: TGTGCCAGCTCCCGGACAGGGCTCTACGAGCAGTACTTC. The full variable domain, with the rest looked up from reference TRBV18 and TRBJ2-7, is NAGVMQNPRHLVRRRGQEARLRCSPMKGHSHVYWYRQLPEEGLKFMVYLQKENIIDESGMPKERFSAEFPKEGPSILRIQQVVRGDSAAYFCASSRTGLYEQYFGPGTRLTVT.